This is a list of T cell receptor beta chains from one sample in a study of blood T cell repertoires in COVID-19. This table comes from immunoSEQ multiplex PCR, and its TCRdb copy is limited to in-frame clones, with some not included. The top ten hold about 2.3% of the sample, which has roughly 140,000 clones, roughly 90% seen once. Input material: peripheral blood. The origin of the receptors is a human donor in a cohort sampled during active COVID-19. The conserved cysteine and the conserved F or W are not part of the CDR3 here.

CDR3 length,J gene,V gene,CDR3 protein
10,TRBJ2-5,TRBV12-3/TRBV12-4,ASSNFAETQY
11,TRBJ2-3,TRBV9,ASSVSTGGRQY
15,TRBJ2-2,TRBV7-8,ASSSLGGRENTGELF
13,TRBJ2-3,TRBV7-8,ASSLVSLGTDTQY
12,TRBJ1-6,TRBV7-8,ASSSAGGYSPLH
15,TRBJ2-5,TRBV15,ATSRINPDRGQETQY
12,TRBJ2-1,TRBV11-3,ASSLARTVHEQF
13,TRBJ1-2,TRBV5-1,ASSFEGAQGYGYT
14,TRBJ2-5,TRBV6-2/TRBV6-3,ASSSTSGGSYETQY
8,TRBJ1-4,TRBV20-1,SALSGKLF
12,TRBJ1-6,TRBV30,AWSGHRGGSPLH
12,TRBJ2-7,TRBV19,ASSFAGLKYEQY
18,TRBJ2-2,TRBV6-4,ASSDPTLCPTERGGGELF
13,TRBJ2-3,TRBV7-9,ASSLAGGYTDTQY
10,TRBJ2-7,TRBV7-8,ASSVEVDSLI
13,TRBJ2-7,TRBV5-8,ASSSEGGSGYEQY
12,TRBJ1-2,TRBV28,ASSLTGQASGYT
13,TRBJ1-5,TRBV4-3,ASSHNPTGDQPQH
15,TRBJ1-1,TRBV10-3,AISERQGAYENTEAF
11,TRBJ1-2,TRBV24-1,ATRGTGLDGYT
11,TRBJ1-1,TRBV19,ASFRQGYTEAF
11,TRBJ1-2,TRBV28,ASTDRGGDGYT
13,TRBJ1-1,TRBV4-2,ASSQDNTANTEAF
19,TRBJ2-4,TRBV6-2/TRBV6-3,ASSYSTDIAGSRTKENIQY
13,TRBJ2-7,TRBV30,AWSVPIQGPYEQY
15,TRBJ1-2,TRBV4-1,ASSQAPVGGTNYGYT
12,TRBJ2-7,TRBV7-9,ASSLGRGSYEQY
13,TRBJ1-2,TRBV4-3,ASSQGGQGFYGYT
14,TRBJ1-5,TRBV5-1,ASRPDPDRIGQPQH
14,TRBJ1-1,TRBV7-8,ASTPPSPAGDTEAF
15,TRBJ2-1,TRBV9,ASSTNTNPSSYNEQF
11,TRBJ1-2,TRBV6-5,ASSPIGGNGYT
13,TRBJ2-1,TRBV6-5,ASRVQGFYAHEQF
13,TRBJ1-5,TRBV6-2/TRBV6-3,ASSYSGQPNQPQH
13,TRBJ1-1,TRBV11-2,ASSLGAGVNTEAF
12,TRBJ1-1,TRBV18,ASSTTGGNTEAF
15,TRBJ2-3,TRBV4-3,ASSQGPNQMGTDTQY
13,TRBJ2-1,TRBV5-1,ASSLGLSGGFEQF
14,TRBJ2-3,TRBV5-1,ASTAWAGDSADTQY